What follows are 31 T cell receptor beta chains derived from one specimen sequenced in a study of early T cells in non-severe SARS-CoV-2 infection. TCRdb re-derived calls from the 5' RACE reads in MiXCR, one entry per CDR3 protein. Here the sample spans some 62,000 distinct CDR3 sequences, more than 9% being singletons. The sample was whole blood. The receptors here all came from an adult who was a healthcare worker with PCR-confirmed SARS-CoV-2 infection or an uninfected control (not recorded which).

This clonotype has a handful of counts. The chain couples TRBV24-1 to TRBJ2-2, with D unresolved. CDR3 length equals 13 residues. Germline CDR1 is KGHDR and CDR2 is SFDVKD. Trimming cost V 3 bases and J 3 bases, with 4 bases left between them. The DNA for the CDR3 is TGTGCCACCAGTGATGCTTACACCGGGGAGCTGTTTTTT. Its protein is CATSDAYTGELFF.

This clonotype was picked up many times. The chain carries TRBV29-1 and TRBJ1-1; D remains ambiguous. V was trimmed by 3 bases and J by 2 bases, leaving 4 bases between them. Looked up from germline, CDR1 is SQVTM and CDR2 is ANQGSEA. This CDR3 region has 11 residues. This CDR3 reads CSVEGNTEAFF. The DNA for the CDR3 is TGCAGCGTTGAGGGTAACACTGAAGCTTTCTTT.

V usage is TRBV15 and J usage is TRBJ2-7; D remains ambiguous. Germline loops: CDR1 LNHNV, CDR2 YYDKDF (reference sequence). CDR3 length equals 14 residues. Trimming left V 1 base short and J 0 bases short, with 7 bases between. DNA for the CDR3: TGTGCCACCAGCAGAGCTAAAGGCTCCTACGAGCAGTACGTC. Protein product: CATSRAKGSYEQYV.

This clonotype showed up just once. This chain connects TRBV18 to TRBJ1-2; D perhaps matches TRBD1 (6 bases). Germline V gene data show CDR1 as KGHSH and CDR2 as LQKENI. V lost 6 bases, J lost 6 bases, and 11 bases lay in between. The length of the CDR3 is 12 residues. CDR3 in amino acids: CASSLNRDGYTF. CDR3 DNA: TGTGCCAGCTCCCTCAACAGGGATGGCTACACCTTC.

This clonotype appeared a few times. The chain joins TRBV6-6 to TRBJ1-2; 9 bases map to TRBD1. CDR3 size: 16 residues. Germline CDR1 MNHNY, CDR2 SVGAGI (reference sequence). Unmatched junction bases numbered 10, after V lost 0 bases and J lost 8 bases. As DNA, the CDR3 is TGTGCCAGCAGTTACTCCGACAGGGGGGTCCAAGGAGGCTACACCTTC. Translating it yields CASSYSDRGVQGGYTF.

This clonotype was found a few times. The chain employs TRBV5-1 and TRBJ2-2; D is possibly TRBD1 or TRBD2 (5 bases each). The germline CDR1 and CDR2 sequences are SGHRS and YFSETQ. This CDR3 comprises 15 residues. Trimming left V 4 bases short and J 0 bases short, with 10 bases between. CDR3 coding DNA: TGCGCCAGCAGCATCAGGGACCCGAACACCGGGGAGCTGTTTTTT. Translation gives CASSIRDPNTGELFF.

This clonotype turned up a few times. V is TRBV11-2 and J is TRBJ2-5; D call uncertain. Germline CDR1 reads SGHAT; CDR2 reads FQNNGV. The CDR3 extends over 15 amino acids. Trimming took off 1 base at V and 1 base at J, with 10 bases between the two ends. CDR3 in DNA: TGTGCCAGCAGCTTAGGGGAACCTAGCCAAGAGACCCAGTACTTC. It encodes CASSLGEPSQETQYF.

This clonotype was counted ten times or more. The chain is built from TRBV20-1 and TRBJ2-3; 10 bases agree with TRBD1. V lost 0 bases and J lost 1; bases outside the gene matches: 7. The CDR3 has 17 residues. In germline, CDR1 is DFQATT, CDR2 SNEGSKA (reference sequence). The CDR3 here is CSARDNTGTGGTDTQYF. The CDR3 nucleotides read TGCAGTGCTAGAGACAATACCGGGACAGGGGGCACAGATACGCAGTATTTT.

This clonotype was picked up many times. This rearrangement joins TRBV29-1 to TRBJ1-2; no definite D call. The CDR3 runs 11 residues. Germline V lookup: CDR1 SQVTM, CDR2 ANQGSEA. V was trimmed by 2 bases and J by 2 bases, leaving 3 bases between them. The CDR3 region is CSVEMNYGYTF. CDR3 DNA sequence: TGCAGCGTTGAAATGAACTATGGCTACACCTTC.

A few counts support this clonotype. The chain links TRBV9 to TRBJ2-1; 8 bases fit TRBD2. The trim removed 4 bases at V and 0 bases at J, leaving 9 bases unmatched. CDR3 length: 17 residues. Per germline, CDR1 SGDLS and CDR2 YYNGEE. CDR3 sequence: CASSRQAGASSYNEQFF. As DNA, the CDR3 is TGTGCCAGCAGCCGGCAAGCGGGGGCAAGCTCCTACAATGAGCAGTTCTTC.

The gene calls are TRBV3-1 and TRBJ1-2; 7 positions match TRBD1. V was clipped by 5 bases and J by 5 bases; unmatched bases: 8. CDR3 length: 14 residues. The germline V gene has CDR1 LGHDT and CDR2 YNNKEL (reference sequence). In nucleotides, the CDR3 is TGTGCCAGCAGCAAGTACAGGGGACCTTATGGCTACACCTTC. Translated: CASSKYRGPYGYTF.

This clonotype has more than one count but fewer than ten. The chain couples TRBV12-3 or TRBV12-4 to TRBJ1-2, with 10 nucleotides matching TRBD1. This CDR3 is built from 17 residues. The V and J ends lost 3 bases and 4 bases, in that order; junction bases with no gene match: 11. The DNA of the CDR3 is TGTGCCAGCAGTTTTTACGATGAGGACAGGGGGGCCTATGGCTACACCTTC. This gives the protein CASSFYDEDRGAYGYTF.

The chain links TRBV6-5 to TRBJ1-5; D is possibly TRBD1 (6 bases). The length of the CDR3 is 16 residues. Germline values: CDR1 MNHEY, CDR2 SVGAGI. V lost 0 bases to trimming and J lost 2 bases, with 11 bases between them. In nucleotides, the CDR3 is TGTGCCAGCAGTTACTCTTGGGGGGCAGGCAATCAGCCCCAGCATTTT. This translates into CASSYSWGAGNQPQHF.

The chain recombines TRBV6-5 with TRBJ1-1, with D perhaps matching TRBD1 (5 bases). Germline CDR1 and CDR2: MNHEY and SVGAGI. The CDR3 has 15 amino acids. V dropped 2 bases and J dropped 0 bases, with 10 bases sitting between them. The CDR3 bases are TGTGCCAGCAGTTACGGAGGGACGGTGAACACTGAAGCTTTCTTT. Translation: CASSYGGTVNTEAFF.

The chain joins TRBV2 to TRBJ1-4; D is unclear. Trimming removed 4 bases at V and 0 bases at J, with 6 bases between. The germline V gene has CDR1 SNHLY and CDR2 FYNNEI. This CDR3 is 14 amino acids long. The CDR3 DNA follows: TGTGCCAGCAGTGGAGGTGCAACTAATGAAAAACTGTTTTTT. Protein sequence: CASSGGATNEKLFF.

V gene TRBV4-1 combines with J gene TRBJ2-1, with D maybe TRBD2 (5 bases). The V end was cut by 0 bases, the J end by 6 bases, with 18 bases between. The CDR3 runs to 17 residues. Germline V lookup: CDR1 MGHRA, CDR2 YSYEKL. CDR3 DNA: TGCGCCAGCAGCCAAGAGTATGCGGAGGTGTCAGGCAATGAGCAGTTCTTC. It is translated as CASSQEYAEVSGNEQFF.

The V call is TRBV6-2 or TRBV6-3, the J call TRBJ2-3; D possibly matches TRBD1 or TRBD2 (5 bases each). Germline values: CDR1 MNHEY, CDR2 SVGEGT. With 7 bases removed from V and 4 bases from J, the gap between germline ends came to 15 bases. The CDR3 has 14 amino acids. The CDR3 protein is CASNLGTYADTQYF. The CDR3 DNA sequence: TGTGCCAGCAACCTAGGGACCTACGCAGATACGCAGTATTTT.

This clonotype was recorded at least ten times. The chain employs TRBV6-2 or TRBV6-3 and TRBJ2-7; D might be TRBD2 (6 bases). Deletions cut 6 bases from V and 1 base from J, with 25 bases between. This CDR3 comprises 18 residues. CDR1 MNHEY and CDR2 SVGEGT come from the germline V gene. CDR3: CASSTGGPTAMRSYEQYV. CDR3 coding DNA: TGTGCCAGCAGCACCGGGGGACCCACGGCCATGAGATCCTACGAGCAGTACGTC.

This clonotype has only a few counts. V usage is TRBV24-1 and J usage is TRBJ1-5; no clear D gene. There are 14 residues in the CDR3. Trimming cost V 5 bases and J 3 bases, with 10 bases left between them. In germline, CDR1 is KGHDR, CDR2 SFDVKD. Here the CDR3 DNA reads TGTGCCACCAGTGTTAGTCAGGCCAATCAGCCCCAGCATTTT. Its translation is CATSVSQANQPQHF.

This clonotype occurred a few times. The chain carries TRBV2 and TRBJ2-5; no clear D. CDR1 is SNHLY, CDR2 FYNNEI, per germline. V lost 1 base and J 2 bases, leaving 8 bases between the germline ends. The CDR3 runs 14 residues. The chain's CDR3 is CASSEVKLQETQYF. In DNA, the CDR3 is TGTGCCAGCAGTGAAGTAAAGCTACAAGAGACCCAGTACTTC.

This clonotype was detected ten times or more. The V and J genes are TRBV6-4 and TRBJ2-2; 7 nucleotides agree with TRBD1. Germline V CDR1 and CDR2: MRHNA, SNTAGT. With 1 base clipped from V and 9 bases from J, the junction kept 17 bases outside the gene matches. The CDR3 consists of 18 residues. CDR3 DNA sequence: TGTGCCAGCAGTGACTGGGACAGTCGAAATTCGGACCATCGGGAGCTGTTTTTT. Translated: CASSDWDSRNSDHRELFF.

The chain couples TRBV7-9 to TRBJ1-4; 7 bases agree with TRBD1. From germline, CDR1 is SEHNR and CDR2 FQNEAQ (reference sequence). The CDR3 runs to 17 residues. The V and J ends lost 5 bases and 1 base, in that order; junction bases with no gene match: 10. The CDR3 loop reads CASSRRTGAGTNEKLFF. The CDR3 DNA follows: TGTGCCAGCAGCAGACGGACAGGAGCTGGAACTAATGAAAAACTGTTTTTT.

The CDR3 loop reads CSVRQGFFTEAFF. CDR3 nucleotides: TGCAGCGTTCGTCAGGGGTTTTTTACTGAAGCTTTCTTT. The V gene is TRBV29-1, the J gene TRBJ1-1, with a possible D match to TRBD1 (6 bases). The V gene's germline CDR1 is SQVTM and CDR2 ANQGSEA. There are 13 residues in the CDR3. With 5 bases removed from V and 5 bases from J, the gap between germline ends came to 15 bases. Full variable domain (remainder filled in from reference TRBV29-1 and TRBJ1-1): SAVISQKPSRDICQRGTSLTIQCQVDSQVTMMFWYRQQPGQSLTLIATANQGSEATYESGFVIDKFPISRPNLTFSTLTVSNMSPEDSSIYLCSVRQGFFTEAFFGQGTRLTVV.

This clonotype was counted at least ten times. This chain joins TRBV12-3 or TRBV12-4 and TRBJ2-1; 10 bases fit TRBD1. Trimming cost V 6 bases and J 7 bases; bases outside gene matches: 9. This CDR3 spans 15 amino acids. CDR3 DNA sequence: TGTGCCAGCAGGCAAGGGACAGGGGTGCGGAATGAGCAGTTCTTC. It yields the protein CASRQGTGVRNEQFF.

This clonotype has just a few counts. The J gene is TRBJ2-3, the V gene TRBV9, with a weak D call TRBD2 (6 bases). This CDR3 region has 17 residues. With 4 bases removed from V and 0 bases from J, the gap between germline ends came to 18 bases. CDR1 and CDR2 from the germline V gene are SGDLS and YYNGEE. CDR3 bases: TGTGCCAGCAGCACAAGCCCGGGACTCGGCAGCACAGATACGCAGTATTTT. It encodes CASSTSPGLGSTDTQYF.

The sample holds many counts of this clonotype. V and J are TRBV12-3 or TRBV12-4 and TRBJ2-5; no firm D call. Trimming took 7 bases from V and 5 from J, leaving 17 bases between them. This CDR3 contains 14 residues. Here the CDR3 reads CASIRVGLGETQYF. The CDR3 DNA follows: TGTGCCAGCATTCGTGTAGGGCTGGGGGAGACCCAGTACTTC.

Here the CDR3 reads CASNKGEAFF. CDR3 nucleotides: TGTGCCAGTAACAAGGGTGAAGCTTTCTTT. The chain is built from TRBV12-3 or TRBV12-4 and TRBJ1-1; no clear D gene. CDR3 length: 10 amino acids. V lost 9 bases and J 7 bases, leaving 9 bases between the germline ends.

This clonotype was seen a handful of times. V and J are TRBV7-9 and TRBJ2-1, with D perhaps matching TRBD1 (6 bases). V lost 4 bases, J lost 5 bases, and 9 bases lay in between. Per germline, CDR1 SEHNR and CDR2 FQNEAQ (reference sequence). There are 13 residues in the CDR3. CDR3 residues: CASSSRQDNEQFF. As DNA, the CDR3 is TGTGCCAGCAGCTCGAGACAGGACAATGAGCAGTTCTTC.

This clonotype has just a few counts. CDR3 coding DNA: TGTGCCAGCAGTTACGACAGCAATAATTCACCCCTCCACTTT. Amino acid sequence: CASSYDSNNSPLHF. This sequence joins TRBV6-5 and TRBJ1-6, with D possibly being TRBD1 (5 bases). Trimming shortened V by 2 bases and J by 5 bases, and 7 bases separated the two germline ends. Germline V gives CDR1 MNHEY, CDR2 SVGAGI. The CDR3 covers 14 residues.

This clonotype was seen repeatedly, ten times or more. The chain combines TRBV6-2 or TRBV6-3 with TRBJ1-6; no clear D gene. The germline gives CDR1 MNHEY, CDR2 SVGEGT. Between the trimmed V and J ends, which lost 11 bases and 14 bases, there was a span of 19 bases. The CDR3 has 12 residues. Here the CDR3 DNA reads TGTGCCGGCCGAGACGCATTCGACGCCCTCCACTTT. Translated, it gives CAGRDAFDALHF.

The chain uses TRBV6-4 and TRBJ2-2; D gene ambiguous. The V gene lost 3 bases and the J gene lost 0 bases, with 2 bases spanning the gap. The germline V gene has CDR1 MRHNA and CDR2 SNTAGT. The CDR3 length is 13 residues. CDR3 residues: CASSEPNTGELFF. The CDR3 region has the DNA TGTGCCAGCAGTGAGCCGAACACCGGGGAGCTGTTTTTT.